The clone carrying this T cell receptor (beta chain) was observed a few times. Its antigen is not known. The sample comes from a study of early T cells in non-severe SARS-CoV-2 infection. About the research overall: It was bulk RNA from unsorted whole blood that was sequenced, and the chains were unpaired.

V shed 3 bases and J 4 bases; nucleotides not matched to a gene: 1. CDR3 size: 15 residues. Germline CDR1 and CDR2: ENHRY and SYGVKD. Notes on the study in general: Using VDJdb, the matching emphasized anti-spike CD8 responses while missing private and CD4 specificities.

Individual cDNA molecules each received unique molecular identifiers attached to them. TCRdb recomputed calls from the 5' RACE reads with MiXCR, one row per CDR3 protein. The sample comprises roughly 49,000 distinct CDR3 sequences, roughly 4.5% of which are singletons, and roughly 6.4% rests with the top ten. The sample was whole blood. The source is an adult who was a healthcare worker with PCR-confirmed SARS-CoV-2 infection or an uninfected control (not recorded which). The J gene is TRBJ2-1, the V gene TRBV10-3; 12 nucleotides match TRBD2. The CDR3 here is CAISELAGGYNEQFF. The CDR3 nucleotides read TGTGCCATCAGTGAACTAGCGGGGGGTTACAATGAGCAGTTCTTC.